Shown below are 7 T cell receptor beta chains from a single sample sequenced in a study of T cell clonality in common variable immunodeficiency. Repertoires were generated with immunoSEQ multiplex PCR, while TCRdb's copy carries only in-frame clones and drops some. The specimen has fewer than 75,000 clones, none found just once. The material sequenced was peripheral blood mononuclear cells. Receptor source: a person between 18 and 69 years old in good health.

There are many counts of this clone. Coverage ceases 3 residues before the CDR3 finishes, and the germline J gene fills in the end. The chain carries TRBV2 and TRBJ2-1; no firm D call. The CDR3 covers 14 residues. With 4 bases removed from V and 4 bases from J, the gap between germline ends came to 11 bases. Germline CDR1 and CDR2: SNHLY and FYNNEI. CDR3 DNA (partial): TGTGCCAGCAGTGTTCGCGGAATTTACAATGAG. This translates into CASSVRGIYNE. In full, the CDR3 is CASSVRGIYNEQFF.

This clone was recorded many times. Here the CDR3 reads CASSSWTGHNEKLFF. The sequenced part of the CDR3 DNA is TGCGCCAGCAGTAGTTGGACAGGGCATAATGAAAAA. This chain links TRBV5-1 with TRBJ1-4; the match to TRBD1 covers 8 bases. The CDR3 end lies 3 residues beyond the end of the read and is filled in from the germline J gene. Germline trimming cut 5 bases from V and 4 bases from J; bases unmatched to any gene: 7. The CDR3 covers 15 residues. Germline V gene data show CDR1 as SGHRS and CDR2 as YFSETQ.

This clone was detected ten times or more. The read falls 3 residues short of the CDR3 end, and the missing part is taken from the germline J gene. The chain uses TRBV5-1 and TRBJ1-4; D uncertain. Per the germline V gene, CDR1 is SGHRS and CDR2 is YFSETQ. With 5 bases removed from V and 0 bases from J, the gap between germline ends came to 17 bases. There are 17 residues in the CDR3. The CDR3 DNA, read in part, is TGCGCCAGCAGTCCGAGGGCCGTAAGTGCAACTAATGAAAAA. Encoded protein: CASSPRAVSATNEK. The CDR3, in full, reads CASSPRAVSATNEKLFF.

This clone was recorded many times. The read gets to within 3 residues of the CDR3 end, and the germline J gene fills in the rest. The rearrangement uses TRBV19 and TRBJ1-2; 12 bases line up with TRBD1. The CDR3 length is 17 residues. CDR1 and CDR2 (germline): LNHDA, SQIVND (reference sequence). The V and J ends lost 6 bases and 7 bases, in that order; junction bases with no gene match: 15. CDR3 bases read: TGTGCCAGTAGGACTTCAGGGACAGGGGGCGGCCTAGGTGGC. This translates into CASRTSGTGGGLGG. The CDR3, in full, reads CASRTSGTGGGLGGYTF.

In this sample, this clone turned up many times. The covered CDR3 bases are TGTGCCAGCAGTGAAGTCCCGACAGCTATATTCGGCTACGAG. Protein sequence: CASSEVPTAIFGYE. From start to end, the CDR3 is CASSEVPTAIFGYEQYF. V gene TRBV6-1 combines with J gene TRBJ2-7, with D perhaps TRBD1 (5 bases). The CDR3 goes on 3 residues after the read ends, and that part is filled in from the germline J gene. V lost 1 base and J 3 bases, leaving 19 bases between the germline ends. CDR1 MNHNS and CDR2 SASEGT come from the germline V gene. This CDR3 is built from 17 residues.

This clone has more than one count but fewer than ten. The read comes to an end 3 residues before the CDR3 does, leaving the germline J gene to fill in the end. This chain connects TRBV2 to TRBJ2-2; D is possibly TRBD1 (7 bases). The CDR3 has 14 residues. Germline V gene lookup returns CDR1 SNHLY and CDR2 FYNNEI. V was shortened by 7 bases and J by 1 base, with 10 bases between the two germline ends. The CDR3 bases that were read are TGTGCCAGCATCAGGGGGGTGAACACCGGGGAG. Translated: CASIRGVNTGE. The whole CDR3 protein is CASIRGVNTGELFF.

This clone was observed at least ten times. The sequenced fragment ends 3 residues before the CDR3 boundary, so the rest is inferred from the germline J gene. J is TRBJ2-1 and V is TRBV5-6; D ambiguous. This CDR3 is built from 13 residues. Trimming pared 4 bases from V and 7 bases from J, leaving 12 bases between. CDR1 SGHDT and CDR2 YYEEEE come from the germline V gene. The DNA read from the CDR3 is TGTGCCAGCAGCATCGCTAGTGTGAATGAG. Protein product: CASSIASVNE. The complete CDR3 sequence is CASSIASVNEQFF.